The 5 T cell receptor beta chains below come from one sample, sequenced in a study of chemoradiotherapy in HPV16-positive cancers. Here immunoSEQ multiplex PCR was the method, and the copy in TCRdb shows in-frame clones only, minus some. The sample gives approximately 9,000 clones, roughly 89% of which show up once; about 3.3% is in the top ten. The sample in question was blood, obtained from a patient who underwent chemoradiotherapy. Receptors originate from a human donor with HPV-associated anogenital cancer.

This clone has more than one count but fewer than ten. CDR3 bases: TGTGCCAGCAGTTTTGGTGGCAACTATGGCTACACCTTC. As protein: CASSFGGNYGYTF. V usage is TRBV28 and J usage is TRBJ1-2; D is uncertain. This CDR3 comprises 13 residues. V dropped 3 bases and J dropped 2 bases, with 7 bases sitting between them. Per germline, CDR1 MDHEN and CDR2 SYDVKM.

In DNA, the CDR3 is TGTGCCAGCAGTCCGACCACAGGGAAATTTGCTGTAAACACCATATATTTT. Protein: CASSPTTGKFAVNTIYF. J is TRBJ1-3 and V is TRBV27; maybe TRBD1 (6 bases). V lost 5 bases to trimming and J lost 6 bases, with 23 bases between them. This CDR3 has 17 amino acids. Looked up from germline, CDR1 is MNHEY and CDR2 is SMNVEV (reference sequence).

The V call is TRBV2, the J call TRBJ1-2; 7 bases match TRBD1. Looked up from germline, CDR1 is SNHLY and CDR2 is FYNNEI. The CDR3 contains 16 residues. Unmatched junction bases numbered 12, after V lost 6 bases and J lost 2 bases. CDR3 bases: TGTGCCAGCAGGAACATTCGACAGGGCGGGAACTATGGCTACACCTTC. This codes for CASRNIRQGGNYGYTF.

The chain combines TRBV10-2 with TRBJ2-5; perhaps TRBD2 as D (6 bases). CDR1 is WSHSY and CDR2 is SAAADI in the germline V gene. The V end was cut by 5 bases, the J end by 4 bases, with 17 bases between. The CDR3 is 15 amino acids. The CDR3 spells CASSSTVSGGETQYF. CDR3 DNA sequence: TGCGCCAGCAGTTCTACCGTTAGCGGAGGAGAGACCCAGTACTTC.

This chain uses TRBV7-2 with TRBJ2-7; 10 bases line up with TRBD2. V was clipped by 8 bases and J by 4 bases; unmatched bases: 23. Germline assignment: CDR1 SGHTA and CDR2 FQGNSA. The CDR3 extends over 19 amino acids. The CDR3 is CASDPMLIKAGGPRYEQYF. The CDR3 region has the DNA TGTGCCAGCGACCCGATGCTTATTAAAGCGGGAGGGCCTCGTTACGAGCAGTACTTC. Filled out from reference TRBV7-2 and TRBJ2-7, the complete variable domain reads GAGVSQSPSNKVTEKGKDVELRCDPISGHTALYWYRQSLGQGLEFLIYFQGNSAPDKSGLPSDRFSAERTGGSVSTLTIQRTQQEDSAVYLCASDPMLIKAGGPRYEQYFGPGTRLTVT.